The 32 T cell receptor beta chains given below trace back to one sample, sequenced in a study of blood T cell repertoires in COVID-19 (dated by TCRdb to 2018 to 2020). Libraries were prepared through the immunoSEQ multiplex PCR assay. TCRdb re-hosts the immuneACCESS table, in-frame sequences only. Its copies lack some clones; in the studies checked, an unresolved V gene accounts for under half of them, and the cause for the rest is not known. This sample has a few hundred thousand clones in its table, and approximately 89% of those were observed once. The ten most abundant clones make up around 9.5% of the sample. The sequenced sample consisted of PBMCs or T cells enriched from blood (not recorded which). The receptors stem from a middle-aged woman who had recovered from COVID-19.

The V and J genes are TRBV29-1 and TRBJ2-7; 10 bases map to TRBD1. With 7 bases clipped from V and 4 bases from J, the junction kept 4 bases outside the gene matches. The CDR3 totals 12 residues. CDR1 SQVTM and CDR2 ANQGSEA come from the germline V gene. CDR3 DNA: TGCAGCGGCGGGACAGGGGTGTACGAGCAGTACTTC. Its translation: CSGGTGVYEQYF.

The rearrangement uses TRBV5-1 and TRBJ1-2, with 9 bases fitting TRBD1. The CDR3 is 15 amino acids. The germline gives CDR1 SGHRS, CDR2 YFSETQ. The junction had 7 bases not matched to a gene; V was cut back by 4 bases and J by 3 bases. This CDR3 reads CASSPGTGRDYGYTF. CDR3 coding DNA: TGCGCCAGCAGCCCCGGGACAGGGCGGGACTATGGCTACACCTTC.

The rearrangement joins TRBV7-2 to TRBJ2-3; 9 bases map to TRBD2. In germline, CDR1 is SGHTA, CDR2 FQGNSA. The CDR3 is 14 residues long. J lost 4 bases, V lost 3 bases, and 2 bases had no gene match. The CDR3 is CASSFSGSADTQYF. DNA for the CDR3: TGTGCCAGCAGCTTTAGCGGGAGCGCAGATACGCAGTATTTT.

Here the CDR3 DNA reads TGCAGCGTTGGGGGTAGCGGTTACTCCTACGAGCAGTACTTC. It specifies CSVGGSGYSYEQYF. The gene calls are TRBV29-1 and TRBJ2-7; D is perhaps TRBD2 (6 bases). Germline CDR1 reads SQVTM; CDR2 reads ANQGSEA. V was shortened by 4 bases and J by 0 bases, with 13 bases between the two germline ends. The CDR3 extends over 14 amino acids.

The chain combines TRBV28 with TRBJ2-7; maybe TRBD2 (5 bases). V shed 7 bases and J shed 2 bases, with 18 bases lying between them. CDR1 MDHEN and CDR2 SYDVKM come from the germline V gene. The CDR3 consists of 15 residues. CDR3 sequence reads: CASTGSRKGAYEQYF. The CDR3 bases are TGTGCCAGCACTGGCTCGAGGAAGGGAGCCTACGAGCAGTACTTC.

Remarks on this clone: Other DNA sequences in this specimen translate into the identical CDR3. The chain combines TRBV6-5 with TRBJ2-2; 10 bases fit TRBD2. Trimming took 2 bases from V and 8 from J; bases not matched to a gene: 2. The germline V gene has CDR1 MNHEY and CDR2 SVGAGI. The CDR3 is 14 amino acids. DNA of the CDR3: TGTGCCAGCAGTTACAGCGGGGGGGCAGGGGAGCTGTTTTTT. Protein product: CASSYSGGAGELFF.

The chain combines TRBV3-1 (or the pseudogene TRBV3-2) with TRBJ1-2; TRBD1 is a possible D gene (5 bases). V gave up 4 bases and J gave up 7 bases, with 13 bases separating them. The germline gives CDR1 LGHDT, CDR2 YNNKEL (reference sequence). This CDR3 contains 13 residues. DNA for the CDR3: TGTGCCAGCAGCCCTGGGGCGGGGGTTGGCTACACCTTC. Its protein product is CASSPGAGVGYTF.

This clone is a singleton in its sample. The chain uses TRBV2 and TRBJ2-3, with a possible D match to TRBD2 (5 bases). This CDR3 has 15 residues. V lost 6 bases to trimming and J lost 1 base, with 14 bases between them. Germline V lookup: CDR1 SNHLY, CDR2 FYNNEI. The CDR3, as DNA: TGTGCCAGCAGGCCCACGGCGCGGGGCACAGATACGCAGTATTTT. It encodes CASRPTARGTDTQYF.

The sample holds one count of this clone. The chain uses TRBV30 and TRBJ1-1; D remains ambiguous. Trimming removed 3 bases from V and 4 bases from J, with 18 bases in between. CDR3 length: 15 residues. CDR1 and CDR2 from the germline V gene are GTSNPN and SVGIG (reference sequence). The CDR3 DNA reads TGTGCCTGGAGGGCCGACGGGCGACGGGGCACTGAAGCTTTCTTT. Amino acid sequence: CAWRADGRRGTEAFF.

The gene calls are TRBV19 and TRBJ2-3; 9 bases line up with TRBD2. CDR1 is LNHDA and CDR2 is SQIVND in the germline V gene (reference sequence). The junction had 11 bases not matched to a gene; V was cut back by 6 bases and J by 4 bases. The CDR3 has 16 amino acids. The CDR3 sequence: CASSSSGRGGPDTQYF. CDR3 nucleotide sequence: TGTGCCAGTAGCTCCTCTGGGCGGGGGGGCCCAGATACGCAGTATTTT.

The V and J genes are TRBV18 and TRBJ1-6; D may be TRBD1 (5 bases). Trimming left V 1 base short and J 8 bases short, with 9 bases between. Per the germline V gene, CDR1 is KGHSH and CDR2 is LQKENI. This CDR3 contains 14 residues. CDR3 DNA: TGTGCCAGCTCACCACAGGGGATGGATTCACCCCTCCACTTT. It specifies CASSPQGMDSPLHF.

This sequence joins TRBV12-3 or TRBV12-4 and TRBJ2-2; D unresolved. CDR3 length: 13 amino acids. Trimming pared 6 bases from V and 6 bases from J, leaving 11 bases between. The CDR3 DNA reads as TGTGCCAGCAGGCTAGGCGGCGCCGGGGAGCTGTTTTTT. It specifies CASRLGGAGELFF.

This rearrangement joins TRBV4-3 to TRBJ2-3, with D maybe TRBD2 (7 bases). Germline assignment: CDR1 LGHNA and CDR2 YSLEER. Trimming pared 0 bases from V and 2 bases from J, leaving 15 bases between. This CDR3 is built from 17 residues. The CDR3 bases are TGCGCCAGCAGCCAAGATTTAGGGGGGGGGAACACAGATACGCAGTATTTT. Residues: CASSQDLGGGNTDTQYF.

The chain has TRBV7-2 and TRBJ2-7, with 11 bases identical to TRBD2. With 1 base clipped from V and 5 bases from J, the junction kept 16 bases outside the gene matches. Looked up from germline, CDR1 is SGHTA and CDR2 is FQGNSA. This CDR3 spans 19 amino acids. The DNA of the CDR3 is TGTGCCAGCAGCTTAGTTTCTCCCTCCACTAGCGGGAGTAGTGACGAGCAGTACTTC. It encodes CASSLVSPSTSGSSDEQYF.

This sequence joins TRBV10-3 and TRBJ1-2; TRBD1 matches at 7 bases. With V trimmed by 3 bases and J by 2 bases, 6 bases remained unmatched. The germline V gene has CDR1 ENHRY and CDR2 SYGVKD. The CDR3 covers 15 residues. CDR3 sequence (DNA): TGTGCCATCAGTGACGAGGGGGCGAGGAACTATGGCTACACCTTC. Its protein is CAISDEGARNYGYTF.

The rearrangement links TRBV5-5 to TRBJ2-7; 7 bases fit TRBD1. The germline gives CDR1 SGHKS, CDR2 YYEKEE (reference sequence). Unmatched junction bases numbered 19, after V lost 2 bases and J lost 5 bases. The CDR3 is made up of 18 amino acids. CDR3 region: CASSLTRGSTGVSNEQYF. The CDR3 DNA is TGTGCCAGCAGCTTAACCCGAGGCAGTACAGGGGTCTCGAACGAGCAGTACTTC. Full variable domain (missing parts from reference TRBV5-5 and TRBJ2-7): DAGVTQSPTHLIKTRGQQVTLRCSPISGHKSVSWYQQVLGQGPQFIFQYYEKEERGRGNFPDRFSARQFPNYSSELNVNALLLGDSALYLCASSLTRGSTGVSNEQYFGPGTRLTVT.

The chain employs TRBV28 and TRBJ1-5, with 8 bases that match TRBD1. CDR1 MDHEN and CDR2 SYDVKM come from the germline V gene. CDR3 length: 13 residues. The V gene end was trimmed by 9 bases and the J gene end by 4 bases; junction bases not matched to a gene: 5. The CDR3 is CASTTGGNQPQHF. CDR3 coding DNA: TGTGCCAGTACAACAGGGGGGAATCAGCCCCAGCATTTT.

The rearrangement links TRBV19 to TRBJ1-2; D gene ambiguous. Trimming pared 3 bases from V and 5 bases from J, leaving 13 bases between. This CDR3 spans 14 amino acids. Germline loops: CDR1 LNHDA, CDR2 SQIVND (reference sequence). The CDR3 DNA reads TGTGCCAGTAGTATTGACCCGCGGGTGTATGGCTACACCTTC. Amino acid sequence: CASSIDPRVYGYTF.

The chain is built from TRBV5-8 and TRBJ2-7, with 7 bases matching TRBD1. Germline V CDR1 and CDR2: SGHTS, YDEGEE. This CDR3 region has 13 residues. The V segment lost 4 bases and the J segment 5 bases; nucleotides outside the gene matches: 6. The CDR3 loop reads CASSRGQADEQYF. The CDR3 DNA sequence: TGTGCCAGCAGCAGAGGACAGGCCGACGAGCAGTACTTC.

This chain connects TRBV5-4 to TRBJ2-3, with D possibly being TRBD2 (7 bases). V was pared by 2 bases and J by 7 bases, with 32 bases between. Germline-derived CDR1 and CDR2 are SGHNT and YYREEE (reference sequence). CDR3 length: 20 amino acids. The CDR3 nucleotides read TGTGCCAGCAGCTTCTCGGGGCGGGAGCGGGGCCAGGGGAGTGTGAATACGCAGTATTTT. It specifies CASSFSGRERGQGSVNTQYF. Full variable domain (missing parts from reference TRBV5-4 and TRBJ2-3): ETGVTQSPTHLIKTRGQQVTLRCSSQSGHNTVSWYQQALGQGPQFIFQYYREEENGRGNFPPRFSGLQFPNYSSELNVNALELDDSALYLCASSFSGRERGQGSVNTQYFGPGTRLTVL.

V is TRBV3-1 (or the pseudogene TRBV3-2) and J is TRBJ2-1; D is ambiguous. Germline assignment: CDR1 LGHDT and CDR2 YNNKEL (reference sequence). V lost 3 bases, J lost 9 bases, and 9 bases lay in between. CDR3 length: 12 amino acids. DNA of the CDR3: TGTGCCAGCAGCCACGTACCCGGTGAGCAGTTCTTC. Residues: CASSHVPGEQFF.

This sequence joins TRBV7-9 and TRBJ2-1, with TRBD2 matching 7 bases. CDR1 is SEHNR, CDR2 FQNEAQ, per germline (reference sequence). Trimming cost V 2 bases and J 7 bases; bases outside gene matches: 5. The CDR3 contains 14 residues. For the CDR3, the DNA is TGTGCCAGCAGCTTAACGACGGGGGGAAATGAGCAGTTCTTC. Translating it yields CASSLTTGGNEQFF.

The chain combines TRBV29-1 with TRBJ2-7, with D hard to call. The CDR3 loop spans 11 amino acids. Trimming pared 7 bases from V and 4 bases from J, leaving 11 bases between. Germline V CDR1 and CDR2: SQVTM, ANQGSEA. CDR3 protein: CSADDGYEQYF. Written as DNA, the CDR3 is TGCAGCGCCGATGACGGGTACGAGCAGTACTTC.

The chain uses TRBV5-4 and TRBJ2-3, with 12 bases aligning to TRBD1. J gave up 4 bases and V 5 bases, and 11 bases lay outside the gene matches. Germline CDR1 and CDR2: SGHNT and YYREEE (reference sequence). The CDR3 sequence is 17 residues long. Here the CDR3 DNA reads TGTGCCAGCAGTATTGGTTCCGGGACAGGGGGCCCAGATACGCAGTATTTT. This encodes CASSIGSGTGGPDTQYF.

The chain employs TRBV12-3 or TRBV12-4 and TRBJ2-2, with D maybe TRBD2 (5 bases). The CDR3 extends over 13 amino acids. V was pared by 3 bases and J by 6 bases, with 8 bases between. The CDR3 is CASSFRGAGELFF. The CDR3 region has the DNA TGTGCCAGCAGTTTTCGGGGAGCCGGGGAGCTGTTTTTT.

The count of this clone is one. J is TRBJ2-2 and V is TRBV27, with TRBD2 as a possible D gene (5 bases). This CDR3 is 15 amino acids long. Trimming took 10 bases from V and 1 from J, leaving 16 bases between them. Germline CDR1 reads MNHEY; CDR2 reads SMNVEV (reference sequence). The CDR3 DNA reads TGTGCCACCTCACGAGAGGGCCGGAACACCGGGGAGCTGTTTTTT. Amino acid sequence: CATSREGRNTGELFF.

The chain combines TRBV11-1 with TRBJ2-2; no definite D call. The CDR3 has 13 amino acids. Trimming took 2 bases from V and 6 from J, leaving 7 bases between them. In germline, CDR1 is SGHAT, CDR2 FQDESV (reference sequence). The CDR3 region has the DNA TGTGCCAGCAGCTTAATCAGGTCCGGGGAGCTGTTTTTT. Protein sequence: CASSLIRSGELFF.

The rearrangement joins TRBV27 to TRBJ2-1, with TRBD2 matching 11 bases. The CDR3 runs 16 residues. Trimming cost V 8 bases and J 4 bases; bases outside gene matches: 10. Per germline, CDR1 MNHEY and CDR2 SMNVEV (reference sequence). The CDR3 sequence: CASPPGTSGPYNEQFF. CDR3 sequence (DNA): TGTGCCAGCCCCCCCGGGACTAGCGGCCCATACAATGAGCAGTTCTTC.

This clone occurred a few times. This chain uses TRBV15 with TRBJ2-7; TRBD1 aligns across 9 bases. V trimming: 3 bases; J trimming: 3 bases; junction bases outside the gene matches: 12. Germline V lookup: CDR1 LNHNV, CDR2 YYDKDF (reference sequence). This CDR3 comprises 17 residues. DNA of the CDR3: TGTGCCACCAGCAGTCACATACCCGGGACAGGGAACTACGAGCAGTACTTC. Translation gives CATSSHIPGTGNYEQYF.

The rearrangement joins TRBV4-1 to TRBJ1-2; maybe TRBD1 (6 bases). Per germline, CDR1 MGHRA and CDR2 YSYEKL. This CDR3 spans 16 amino acids. The V and J ends lost 1 base and 1 base respectively, with 13 bases between them. The DNA for the CDR3 is TGCGCCAGCAGCCAAGTCCGGCAGGGGCTTAACTATGGCTACACCTTC. Amino acid sequence: CASSQVRQGLNYGYTF.

Concerning this clone itself: A much larger clone is a single base away; this may be a read error. The chain employs TRBV6-2 or TRBV6-3 and TRBJ1-2; 9 nucleotides match TRBD1. The CDR3 consists of 14 residues. Germline-derived CDR1 and CDR2 are MNHEY and SVGEGT. V lost 4 bases, J lost 2 bases, and 2 bases stayed unmatched. DNA for the CDR3: TGTGCCAGCAGTTCCGGGACAGGGAACTATGGCTACACCTTC. It is translated as CASSSGTGNYGYTF.

The chain is built from TRBV6-2 or TRBV6-3 and TRBJ2-7; D is perhaps TRBD1 (6 bases). The ends were cut back, 0 bases at V and 3 bases at J, with 15 bases in the middle. The CDR3 spans 16 residues. Looked up from germline, CDR1 is MNHEY and CDR2 is SVGEGT. The DNA for the CDR3 is TGTGCCAGCAGTTACTCATTGGATGGGGGCGGCTACGAGCAGTACTTC. Protein product: CASSYSLDGGGYEQYF.